Below are 19 T cell receptor beta chains sequenced from a single sample in a study of brain T cells in children with intractable seizures. TCRdb keeps only in-frame clones here, not all; method: immunoSEQ multiplex PCR. The table includes around 80,000 clones, approximately 90% detected once. Material: peripheral blood, obtained at surgery. The receptors here all came from a girl aged 2 to 10 with Rasmussen encephalitis and intractable seizures.

In its sample, this clone was seen once. This chain uses TRBV5-6 with TRBJ2-5, with no clear D. The germline V and J ends were trimmed by 0 bases and 7 bases, with 1 base remaining between them. Germline V gene data show CDR1 as SGHDT and CDR2 as YYEEEE. There are 10 residues in the CDR3. This CDR3 is CASSLGTQYF. The CDR3 coding sequence is TGTGCCAGCAGCTTGGGGACCCAGTACTTC.

DNA of the CDR3: TGTGCCTGGAAGATCCACGCAACTAATGAAAAACTGTTTTTT. Translated, it gives CAWKIHATNEKLFF. The gene calls are TRBV30 and TRBJ1-4; D not resolved. The CDR3 is made up of 14 amino acids. Germline V lookup: CDR1 GTSNPN, CDR2 SVGIG (reference sequence). The V and J ends lost 4 bases and 0 bases respectively, with 9 bases between them.

The rearrangement joins TRBV12-3 or TRBV12-4 to TRBJ1-2; possibly TRBD1 for D (6 bases). Deletions cut 6 bases from V and 8 bases from J, with 16 bases between. The CDR3 spans 13 residues. CDR3 in amino acids: CASRVQGTKGYTF. As DNA, the CDR3 is TGTGCCAGCAGGGTACAGGGAACAAAGGGCTACACCTTC.

The V gene is TRBV7-9, the J gene TRBJ2-5, with TRBD1 matching over 7 bases. The CDR3 sequence is 15 residues long. CDR1 and CDR2 from the germline V gene are SEHNR and FQNEAQ (reference sequence). The ends lost 5 bases at V and 2 bases at J; junction bases unmatched: 8. CDR3 loop: CASSPRGTHQETQYF. The CDR3 bases are TGTGCCAGCAGCCCCAGGGGGACCCATCAAGAGACCCAGTACTTC.

The chain carries TRBV3-1 (or the pseudogene TRBV3-2) and TRBJ2-1; 10 bases fit TRBD2. The CDR3 sequence is 21 residues long. With 2 bases clipped from V and 0 bases from J, the junction kept 16 bases outside the gene matches. Germline V CDR1 and CDR2: LGHDT, YNNKEL (reference sequence). CDR3 bases: TGTGCCAGCAGCCAACCTCAGCGGGAGGGTTCATCTGTGGGCTCCTACAATGAGCAGTTCTTC. This gives the protein CASSQPQREGSSVGSYNEQFF.

The chain recombines TRBV28 with TRBJ1-2; a weak D match, TRBD1 (5 bases). This CDR3 region has 13 residues. CDR1 is MDHEN, CDR2 SYDVKM, per germline. Trimming stripped 4 bases from V and 1 base from J, with 7 bases between. The CDR3 nucleotides read TGTGCCAGCAGTTCGGGGGTTAACTATGGCTACACCTTC. The encoded protein is CASSSGVNYGYTF.

The chain employs TRBV21-1 and TRBJ2-2; no DNA check was done on the table's D call, TRBD2. TRBV21-1 is termed a pseudogene. The CDR3 totals 13 residues. The CDR3 region has the DNA TGTGCCAGCAGCAAGAGGAACACCGGGGAGCTGTTTTTT. Translating it yields CASSKRNTGELFF.

V gene TRBV10-3 combines with J gene TRBJ2-3; 9 nucleotides match TRBD1. Germline values: CDR1 ENHRY, CDR2 SYGVKD. With V trimmed by 8 bases and J by 5 bases, 5 bases remained unmatched. The CDR3 has 13 residues. CDR3 loop: CAISTGGIDTQYF. The DNA of the CDR3 is TGTGCCATCTCCACAGGGGGCATAGATACGCAGTATTTT.

The chain has TRBV5-1 and TRBJ1-1; D is unresolved. CDR3 length: 12 residues. From germline, CDR1 is SGHRS and CDR2 YFSETQ. The V end lost 2 bases, the J end lost 1 base, and 3 bases lay between the germline ends. CDR3 nucleotides: TGCGCCAGCAGCTTTGGGAACACTGAAGCTTTCTTT. Translating gives CASSFGNTEAFF.

The rearrangement joins TRBV7-6 to TRBJ2-7, with D possibly matching TRBD1 (6 bases). The germline V and J ends were trimmed by 2 bases and 0 bases, with 14 bases remaining between them. In germline, CDR1 is SGHVS, CDR2 FNYEAQ. The CDR3 has 16 residues. CDR3 loop: CASSLYPDRDSYEQYF. The DNA for the CDR3 is TGTGCCAGCAGCTTATATCCGGACAGAGACTCCTACGAGCAGTACTTC.

The J gene is TRBJ2-7, the V gene TRBV6-6; 8 bases line up with TRBD2. This CDR3 region has 15 residues. CDR1 MNHNY and CDR2 SVGAGI come from the germline V gene (reference sequence). The ends lost 8 bases at V and 4 bases at J; junction bases unmatched: 13. The CDR3 coding sequence is TGTGCCAGCTCGGGGGGAGCGGGGGCAACTTACGAGCAGTACTTC. Translating it yields CASSGGAGATYEQYF.

The rearrangement links TRBV7-3 to TRBJ2-5; D ambiguous. CDR1 is SGHTA and CDR2 is FQGTGA in the germline V gene. Between the trimmed V and J ends, which lost 0 bases and 5 bases, there was a span of 7 bases. The length of the CDR3 is 13 residues. The CDR3 DNA sequence: TGTGCCAGCAGCTTAACGTCTCGGGAGACCCAGTACTTC. Translation gives CASSLTSRETQYF.

The chain combines TRBV2 with TRBJ2-5; D possibly matches TRBD1 or TRBD2 (5 bases each). V lost 10 bases and J 1 base, leaving 13 bases between the germline ends. This CDR3 has 13 amino acids. Germline V gene sequence: CDR1 SNHLY, CDR2 FYNNEI. The CDR3 sequence is CATSTGTQETQYF. Here the CDR3 DNA reads TGTGCCACCTCAACCGGGACCCAAGAGACCCAGTACTTC.

The chain employs TRBV6-5 and TRBJ1-3; D unresolved. Trimming left V 2 bases short and J 10 bases short, with 15 bases between. The CDR3 contains 14 residues. CDR1 is MNHEY, CDR2 SVGAGI, per germline. CDR3 nucleotide sequence: TGTGCCAGCAGTTACAATTGGGGAACCGAGACCATATATTTT. Encoded protein: CASSYNWGTETIYF.

The genes are TRBV5-5 and TRBJ2-7, with D possibly being TRBD1 (5 bases). The germline V gene encodes CDR1 SGHKS and CDR2 YYEKEE (reference sequence). This CDR3 contains 14 residues. Trimming stripped 3 bases from V and 1 base from J, with 11 bases between. The CDR3 coding sequence is TGTGCCAGCAGCTCGGACACCGGATCCTACGAGCAGTACTTC. The encoded protein is CASSSDTGSYEQYF.

Comments on this clone: One end of the junction varies from germline; a read error may be responsible. The gene calls are TRBV27 and TRBJ2-5, with D possibly TRBD1 on 6 matching bases. CDR1 and CDR2 (germline): MNHEY, SMNVEV (reference sequence). The CDR3 consists of 14 residues. The CDR3: CASCLYRAEETQYF. The CDR3 DNA is TGTGCCAGCTGTTTATACAGGGCCGAGGAGACCCAGTACTTC.

This clone was seen only once. The chain joins TRBV9 to TRBJ1-3; possible D gene TRBD1, 5 bases. V was trimmed by 0 bases and J by 0 bases, leaving 16 bases between them. This CDR3 is built from 18 residues. Germline V lookup: CDR1 SGDLS, CDR2 YYNGEE. The CDR3 DNA sequence: TGTGCCAGCAGCGTAGGGGACCTGAGACGGAGCTCTGGAAACACCATATATTTT. Translation: CASSVGDLRRSSGNTIYF.

This chain links TRBV30 with TRBJ1-1, with D maybe TRBD1 (5 bases). The ends were cut back, 2 bases at V and 1 base at J, with 14 bases in the middle. From germline, CDR1 is GTSNPN and CDR2 SVGIG (reference sequence). CDR3 length: 15 residues. The CDR3 region is CAWSPRGGWNTEAFF. Here the CDR3 DNA reads TGTGCCTGGAGTCCTAGGGGCGGATGGAACACTGAAGCTTTCTTT.

This chain links TRBV18 with TRBJ2-7; D is uncertain. V lost 8 bases, J lost 7 bases, and 18 bases lay in between. The CDR3 has 13 residues. Germline lookup yields CDR1 KGHSH and CDR2 LQKENI. The CDR3 loop reads CASLKDLKGEQYF. Here the CDR3 DNA reads TGTGCCAGCCTGAAGGACCTCAAGGGAGAGCAGTACTTC.